These 29 T cell receptor beta chains were all obtained from the same sample, sequenced in a study of shared clonotypes between healthy human individuals. TCRdb's copy holds only in-frame clones and misses some; the assay was immunoSEQ multiplex PCR. The data contain roughly 700,000 clones, around two thirds of them singletons. The material sequenced was memory CD4+ T cells sorted from blood. Subset specified: CD45RA-negative fraction. Receptors were obtained from a woman in her 30s in good health.

V usage is TRBV4-1 and J usage is TRBJ2-3; 11 nucleotides line up with TRBD2. The CDR3 has 15 amino acids. Germline V gene data show CDR1 as MGHRA and CDR2 as YSYEKL. V lost 4 bases and J lost 5; bases outside the gene matches: 5. This CDR3 is CASSRTGTSGDTQYF. For the CDR3, the DNA is TGCGCCAGCAGCCGTACCGGGACTAGCGGAGATACGCAGTATTTT.

V and J are TRBV28 and TRBJ2-3; 8 bases are a match to TRBD2. The germline CDR1 and CDR2 sequences are MDHEN and SYDVKM. The CDR3 has 16 residues. The J segment lost 2 bases and the V segment lost 4 bases, leaving 8 bases of the junction unmatched. The CDR3: CASSSSGPPDTDTQYF. DNA for the CDR3: TGTGCCAGCAGTTCTAGCGGGCCCCCGGACACAGATACGCAGTATTTT. The variable domain in full, with the rest retrieved from reference TRBV28 and TRBJ2-3, is DVKVTQSSRYLVKRTGEKVFLECVQDMDHENMFWYRQDPGLGLRLIYFSYDVKMKEKGDIPEGYSVSREKKERFSLILESASTNQTSMYLCASSSSGPPDTDTQYFGPGTRLTVL.

The chain uses TRBV19 and TRBJ2-7, with D perhaps matching TRBD1 (6 bases). From germline, CDR1 is LNHDA and CDR2 SQIVND (reference sequence). CDR3 length equals 14 residues. V was shortened by 8 bases and J by 0 bases, with 14 bases between the two germline ends. DNA of the CDR3: TGTGCCAGTGCACGGGACACCCACTCCTACGAGCAGTACTTC. Protein: CASARDTHSYEQYF. Full variable domain (rest looked up from reference TRBV19 and TRBJ2-7): DGGITQSPKYLFRKEGQNVTLSCEQNLNHDAMYWYRQDPGQGLRLIYYSQIVNDFQKGDIAEGYSVSREKKESFPLTVTSAQKNPTAFYLCASARDTHSYEQYFGPGTRLTVT.

The rearrangement links TRBV7-8 to TRBJ2-7; TRBD2 matches 9 bases. CDR1 SGHVS and CDR2 FQNEAQ come from the germline V gene. Trimming removed 5 bases from V and 3 bases from J; junction bases left unmatched: 8. This CDR3 contains 15 residues. In nucleotides, the CDR3 is TGTGCCAGCAGCGCTAGACTAGCGGCGTACTACGAGCAGTACTTC. Translation: CASSARLAAYYEQYF.

The chain uses TRBV6-6 and TRBJ2-5, with 12 bases aligning to TRBD2. Germline-derived CDR1 and CDR2 are MNHNY and SVGAGI (reference sequence). The trim removed 8 bases at V and 5 bases at J, leaving 9 bases unmatched. CDR3 length equals 15 residues. The CDR3 is CASRASGRGAETQYF. The CDR3 bases are TGTGCCAGCCGGGCTAGCGGGAGGGGGGCGGAGACCCAGTACTTC.

The chain carries TRBV9 and TRBJ2-3; TRBD2 might be the D (5 bases). V lost 4 bases to trimming and J lost 0 bases, with 12 bases between them. The CDR3 is 15 residues long. Germline V gene data show CDR1 as SGDLS and CDR2 as YYNGEE. In DNA, the CDR3 is TGTGCCAGCAGCCATTATCCGGGGAGCACAGATACGCAGTATTTT. Its translation: CASSHYPGSTDTQYF.

This chain links TRBV6-5 with TRBJ2-1; 8 bases line up with TRBD2. Losses at the gene ends were 1 base for V and 5 bases for J; bases not matched to a gene: 4. The CDR3 has 15 residues. Germline-derived CDR1 and CDR2 are MNHEY and SVGAGI. The CDR3 bases are TGTGCCAGCAGTTACTATAGCGGGATGGACAATGAGCAGTTCTTC. This sequence encodes CASSYYSGMDNEQFF.

This chain joins TRBV5-4 and TRBJ2-1; TRBD2 might be the D (5 bases). V was shortened by 0 bases and J by 5 bases, with 12 bases between the two germline ends. The length of the CDR3 is 15 residues. The germline CDR1 and CDR2 sequences are SGHNT and YYREEE (reference sequence). The chain's CDR3 is CASSLELETNNEQFF. In nucleotides, the CDR3 is TGTGCCAGCAGCTTGGAACTAGAGACGAACAATGAGCAGTTCTTC.

The genes are TRBV5-4 and TRBJ2-1, with TRBD1 matching 7 bases. CDR1 is SGHNT and CDR2 is YYREEE in the germline V gene (reference sequence). With 5 bases clipped from V and 7 bases from J, the junction kept 9 bases outside the gene matches. This CDR3 region has 14 residues. As DNA, the CDR3 is TGTGCCAGCAGTTGGAGACAGGGTGGTAATGAGCAGTTCTTC. It translates to CASSWRQGGNEQFF.

A few counts support this clone. The chain joins TRBV6-5 to TRBJ1-1; D unresolved. The CDR3 runs to 13 residues. Germline assignment: CDR1 MNHEY and CDR2 SVGAGI. V was trimmed by 7 bases and J by 5 bases, leaving 14 bases between them. CDR3 nucleotide sequence: TGTGCCAGCAATAAGAACGACGGAACTGAAGCTTTCTTT. Its protein is CASNKNDGTEAFF.

The chain carries TRBV5-5 and TRBJ2-5; no reliable D call. Trimming took 6 bases from V and 2 from J, leaving 11 bases between them. CDR3 length: 13 amino acids. CDR1 and CDR2 from the germline V gene are SGHKS and YYEKEE (reference sequence). DNA for the CDR3: TGTGCCAGCAACCGTCTCGGGCAAGAGACCCAGTACTTC. Translated, it gives CASNRLGQETQYF.

This clone came up a few times. A clone one base away is much larger, so this may be a read error. The chain joins TRBV25-1 to TRBJ2-7, with D unresolved. Germline values: CDR1 MGHDK, CDR2 SYGVNS. CDR3 length equals 10 residues. V was cut by 8 bases and J by 3 bases, with 5 bases left in between. The CDR3 nucleotides are TGTGCCAGCGGGCACTACGAGCAGTACTTC. This translates into CASGHYEQYF.

With respect to this clone: This may come from a read error, since a much larger clone is one base off. The V and J genes are TRBV7-8 and TRBJ2-1; D possibly corresponds to TRBD1 (5 bases). V was cut by 1 base and J by 4 bases, with 8 bases left in between. Germline CDR1 is SGHVS and CDR2 is FQNEAQ. This CDR3 spans 14 amino acids. Here the CDR3 DNA reads TGTGCCAGCAGCTTAGAGGGGCCGTACAATGAGCAGTTCTTC. Translation gives CASSLEGPYNEQFF.

The V and J genes are TRBV7-9 and TRBJ2-3; TRBD2 is a possible D gene (6 bases). The V end lost 1 base, the J end lost 4 bases, and 12 bases lay between the germline ends. This CDR3 has 15 residues. In germline, CDR1 is SEHNR, CDR2 FQNEAQ (reference sequence). The CDR3 sequence is CASSLDPGVSDTQYF. CDR3 nucleotides: TGTGCCAGCAGCTTAGATCCGGGAGTGTCAGATACGCAGTATTTT.

Details on this clone: The same CDR3 also results from other DNA sequences found in this sample. The chain carries TRBV19 and TRBJ2-7; D unresolved. This CDR3 has 15 amino acids. Trimming removed 5 bases at V and 0 bases at J, with 14 bases between. The germline V gene has CDR1 LNHDA and CDR2 SQIVND (reference sequence). CDR3 sequence (DNA): TGTGCCAGTAGTCGTTTTGGCGAAAGCTCCTACGAGCAGTACTTC. Protein sequence: CASSRFGESSYEQYF. The full variable domain, rest sourced from reference TRBV19 and TRBJ2-7, is DGGITQSPKYLFRKEGQNVTLSCEQNLNHDAMYWYRQDPGQGLRLIYYSQIVNDFQKGDIAEGYSVSREKKESFPLTVTSAQKNPTAFYLCASSRFGESSYEQYFGPGTRLTVT.

The rearrangement joins TRBV7-9 to TRBJ1-1; D might be TRBD1 (6 bases). Germline-derived CDR1 and CDR2 are SEHNR and FQNEAQ (reference sequence). The CDR3 loop spans 14 amino acids. V lost 3 bases and J lost 1, with 9 bases in between. Here the CDR3 reads CASSFADRNTEAFF. In DNA form, the CDR3 reads TGTGCCAGCAGCTTCGCGGACAGGAACACTGAAGCTTTCTTT.

J is TRBJ2-7 and V is TRBV19; D may be TRBD2 (6 bases). The CDR3 consists of 14 residues. Trimming took off 7 bases at V and 0 bases at J, with 13 bases between the two ends. Germline values: CDR1 LNHDA, CDR2 SQIVND (reference sequence). This chain's CDR3 is CASTSGGGSYEQYF. The CDR3 DNA is TGTGCCAGTACCTCCGGGGGAGGCTCCTACGAGCAGTACTTC.

The V and J genes are TRBV9 and TRBJ2-4; 8 bases align to TRBD1. The germline gives CDR1 SGDLS, CDR2 YYNGEE. V dropped 4 bases and J dropped 4; count of bases not matched to a gene: 4. The CDR3 totals 14 residues. CDR3 coding DNA: TGTGCCAGCAGCCCAGGGGGCTCGAAAAACATTCAGTACTTC. Residues: CASSPGGSKNIQYF.

This sequence joins TRBV7-2 and TRBJ2-7; the D is unclear. V shed 3 bases and J shed 9 bases, with 18 bases lying between them. Germline V CDR1 and CDR2: SGHTA, FQGNSA. The CDR3 has 14 residues. CDR3 protein: CASSLVVVAPTQYF. CDR3 coding DNA: TGTGCCAGCAGCTTGGTCGTTGTAGCCCCGACGCAGTACTTC.

This chain joins TRBV11-2 and TRBJ2-5; D gene uncertain. CDR1 and CDR2 from the germline V gene are SGHAT and FQNNGV. The CDR3 is 15 amino acids. V gave up 5 bases and J gave up 5 bases, with 18 bases separating them. CDR3 DNA sequence: TGTGCCAGCAGCCCCCTGAGACGGATTGGGGAGACCCAGTACTTC. Encoded protein: CASSPLRRIGETQYF. The variable domain in full, with the rest retrieved from reference TRBV11-2 and TRBJ2-5, is EAGVAQSPRYKIIEKRQSVAFWCNPISGHATLYWYQQILGQGPKLLIQFQNNGVVDDSQLPKDRFSAERLKGVDSTLKIQPAKLEDSAVYLCASSPLRRIGETQYFGPGTRLLVL.

This clone was found a few times. This chain uses TRBV2 with TRBJ2-3; 8 bases map to TRBD2. Germline CDR1 is SNHLY and CDR2 is FYNNEI. The CDR3 covers 16 residues. Losses at the gene ends were 4 bases for V and 5 bases for J; bases not matched to a gene: 11. The CDR3 spells CASSGSWSGRVDTQYF. For the CDR3, the DNA is TGTGCCAGCAGTGGGAGTTGGAGCGGGAGAGTAGATACGCAGTATTTT.

The chain employs TRBV6-5 and TRBJ1-6; D gene unclear. V gave up 5 bases and J gave up 6 bases, with 11 bases separating them. This CDR3 is built from 14 residues. The germline V gene encodes CDR1 MNHEY and CDR2 SVGAGI. The CDR3 sequence: CASSRPTPNSPLHF. CDR3 in DNA: TGTGCCAGCAGTCGCCCGACACCTAATTCACCCCTCCACTTT.

This chain uses TRBV30 with TRBJ1-1, with 7 bases fitting TRBD1. This CDR3 is built from 16 residues. The V and J ends lost 0 bases and 6 bases, in that order; junction bases with no gene match: 13. Germline loops: CDR1 GTSNPN, CDR2 SVGIG (reference sequence). The CDR3, as DNA: TGTGCCTGGAGTGTAGCTGGAGACAGGGTTTTGGCTGAAGCTTTCTTT. Protein: CAWSVAGDRVLAEAFF.

In DNA, the CDR3 is TGTGCCAGCTCACCAGACGGGGGAGACACCGGGGAGCTGTTTTTT. Translation: CASSPDGGDTGELFF. The J gene is TRBJ2-2, the V gene TRBV18, with D tentatively TRBD2 (6 bases). Germline V gene lookup returns CDR1 KGHSH and CDR2 LQKENI. Trimming removed 2 bases at V and 3 bases at J, with 10 bases between. The CDR3 is 15 amino acids. Full variable domain (missing parts from reference TRBV18 and TRBJ2-2): NAGVMQNPRHLVRRRGQEARLRCSPMKGHSHVYWYRQLPEEGLKFMVYLQKENIIDESGMPKERFSAEFPKEGPSILRIQQVVRGDSAAYFCASSPDGGDTGELFFGEGSRLTVL.

The chain uses TRBV5-1 and TRBJ2-7; D is unresolved. CDR1 and CDR2 (germline): SGHRS, YFSETQ. Trimming left V 2 bases short and J 2 bases short, with 11 bases between. This CDR3 is built from 14 residues. CDR3 in amino acids: CASSFQDATYEQYF. CDR3 nucleotides: TGCGCCAGCAGCTTTCAGGACGCGACCTACGAGCAGTACTTC.

The V gene is TRBV5-1, the J gene TRBJ2-7; TRBD1 aligns across 8 bases. The CDR3 sequence is 16 residues long. V shed 0 bases, J shed 4 bases, and the junction held 9 bases outside the gene matches. Germline V gene sequence: CDR1 SGHRS, CDR2 YFSETQ. CDR3 bases: TGCGCCAGCAGCTTGGGTTGGGACAGGCTTACATACGAGCAGTACTTC. Its translation is CASSLGWDRLTYEQYF.

This clone was counted a few times. V is TRBV5-1 and J is TRBJ2-5; D is ambiguous. Per germline, CDR1 SGHRS and CDR2 YFSETQ. V gave up 5 bases and J gave up 5 bases, with 7 bases separating them. The CDR3 contains 11 residues. The CDR3 loop is CASRADETQYF. In DNA, the CDR3 is TGCGCCAGCAGGGCAGACGAGACCCAGTACTTC.

This clone was seen a handful of times. V gene TRBV14 combines with J gene TRBJ1-6, with D perhaps TRBD1 (5 bases). Germline loops: CDR1 SGHDN, CDR2 FVKESK. With 1 base removed from V and 5 bases from J, the gap between germline ends came to 15 bases. The CDR3 is 17 residues long. The CDR3 nucleotides read TGTGCCAGCAGCCAAGGGGGCAGGCTACACAATAATTCACCCCTCCACTTT. Translation gives CASSQGGRLHNNSPLHF.

The count of this clone is one. The chain couples TRBV7-8 to TRBJ2-3; maybe TRBD2 (6 bases). Germline V gives CDR1 SGHVS, CDR2 FQNEAQ. The CDR3 contains 16 residues. Trimming removed 5 bases from V and 0 bases from J, with 15 bases in between. As DNA, the CDR3 is TGTGCCAGCAGCCACCAGACTAGAATAAGCACAGATACGCAGTATTTT. It is translated as CASSHQTRISTDTQYF.